These 3 T cell receptor beta chains were all obtained from the same sample, sequenced in a study of cytomegalovirus exposure and HLA in healthy donors. The primer mix had 60 Vbeta and 13 Jbeta primers. This table comes from immunoSEQ multiplex PCR, and its TCRdb copy is limited to in-frame clones, with some not included. The sample gives around 130,000 clones, around 73% of which show up once; 1% to 1.5% is in the top ten. Sequenced sample: PBMCs. The receptors were gathered from a man aged 45-65 years in good health and CMV-seronegative.

This clone was seen just once. V usage is TRBV2 and J usage is TRBJ2-2; TRBD2 is a possible D gene (5 bases). The CDR3 extends over 15 amino acids. V lost 4 bases and J 0 bases, leaving 9 bases between the germline ends. The germline gives CDR1 SNHLY, CDR2 FYNNEI. CDR3 bases: TGTGCCAGCAGTGTCGCGGGCGCGAACACCGGGGAGCTGTTTTTT. This gives the protein CASSVAGANTGELFF. Full variable domain (remainder filled in from reference TRBV2 and TRBJ2-2): EPEVTQTPSHQVTQMGQEVILRCVPISNHLYFYWYRQILGQKVEFLVSFYNNEISEKSEIFDDQFSVERPDGSNFTLKIRSTKLEDSAMYFCASSVAGANTGELFFGEGSRLTVL.

The chain employs TRBV6-7 and TRBJ2-6; a weak D match, TRBD2 (6 bases). TRBV6-7 is sorted into the ORF group, with uncertain function. V lost 5 bases and J lost 4, with 9 bases in between. This CDR3 has 14 residues. The CDR3 region has the DNA TGTGCCAGCAGTCGGGGGAAAGGGGCCAACGTCCTGACTTTC. It codes for CASSRGKGANVLTF.

This sequence joins TRBV10-1 and TRBJ2-2, with TRBD1 identical over 8 bases. The V gene's germline CDR1 is WNHNN and CDR2 SYGVQD (reference sequence). J was trimmed by 3 bases and V by 4 bases; bases with no gene match: 4. The CDR3 is 15 amino acids. Here the CDR3 DNA reads TGCGCCAGCAGTGGTCGGACAGGGTACACCGGGGAGCTGTTTTTT. Translated, it gives CASSGRTGYTGELFF.